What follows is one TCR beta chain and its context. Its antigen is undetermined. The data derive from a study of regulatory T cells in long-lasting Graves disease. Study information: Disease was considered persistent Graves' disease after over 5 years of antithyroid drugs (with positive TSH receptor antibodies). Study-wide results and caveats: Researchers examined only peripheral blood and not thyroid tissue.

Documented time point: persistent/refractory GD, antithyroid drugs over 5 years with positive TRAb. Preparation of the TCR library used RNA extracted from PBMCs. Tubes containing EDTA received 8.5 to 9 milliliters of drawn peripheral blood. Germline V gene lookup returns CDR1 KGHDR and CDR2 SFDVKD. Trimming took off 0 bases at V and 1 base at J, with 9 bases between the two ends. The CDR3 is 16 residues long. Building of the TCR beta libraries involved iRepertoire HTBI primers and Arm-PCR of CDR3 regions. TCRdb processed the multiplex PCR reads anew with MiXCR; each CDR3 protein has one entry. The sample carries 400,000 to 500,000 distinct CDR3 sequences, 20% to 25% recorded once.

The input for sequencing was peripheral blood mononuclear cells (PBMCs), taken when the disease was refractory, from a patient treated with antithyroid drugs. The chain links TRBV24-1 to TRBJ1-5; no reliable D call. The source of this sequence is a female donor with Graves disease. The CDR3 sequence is CATSDLSDRSNQPQHF. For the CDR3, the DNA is TGTGCCACCAGTGATTTGTCGGACCGAAGCAATCAGCCCCAGCATTTT.